These 5 T cell receptor beta chains came from one sample sequenced in a study of blood T cell repertoires in COVID-19. Profiling relied on immunoSEQ multiplex PCR, and the TCRdb table lists in-frame clones only, not all of them. The repertoire has some 400,000 clones, approximately 92% of them found once; the top ten carry roughly 1.1%. The sample consisted of PBMCs or T cells enriched from blood (not recorded which). The source of these receptors is a man in his thirties or forties who had recovered from COVID-19.

Note on this clone: In the same sample, other DNA sequences code for this CDR3. In nucleotides, the CDR3 is TGTGCCAGCGGGCAGGGCCAAGAGACCCAGTACTTC. This gives the protein CASGQGQETQYF. The chain combines TRBV2 with TRBJ2-5; a possible D gene is TRBD1 (5 bases). The CDR3 sequence is 12 residues long. V was pared by 8 bases and J by 1 base, with 8 bases between. Germline V gene sequence: CDR1 SNHLY, CDR2 FYNNEI. Full variable domain (missing parts from reference TRBV2 and TRBJ2-5): EPEVTQTPSHQVTQMGQEVILRCVPISNHLYFYWYRQILGQKVEFLVSFYNNEISEKSEIFDDQFSVERPDGSNFTLKIRSTKLEDSAMYFCASGQGQETQYFGPGTRLLVL.

This rearrangement joins TRBV28 to TRBJ2-5; D gene unclear. Germline-derived CDR1 and CDR2 are MDHEN and SYDVKM. V was cut by 3 bases and J by 8 bases, with 16 bases left in between. The CDR3 has 14 residues. DNA for the CDR3: TGTGCCAGCAGTTTTGACACCGACGGTATAACCCAGTACTTC. It specifies CASSFDTDGITQYF.

The CDR3 sequence is CAISESSGMSYEQYF. The CDR3 nucleotides read TGTGCCATCAGTGAGTCGAGCGGGATGTCCTACGAGCAGTACTTC. The chain joins TRBV10-3 to TRBJ2-7; 7 positions agree with TRBD2. The V and J ends lost 0 bases and 1 base, in that order; junction bases with no gene match: 3. Germline loops: CDR1 ENHRY, CDR2 SYGVKD. CDR3 length: 15 amino acids.

J is TRBJ2-7 and V is TRBV25-1; 7 nucleotides agree with TRBD1. The ends lost 8 bases at V and 4 bases at J; junction bases unmatched: 11. CDR1 and CDR2 (germline): MGHDK, SYGVNS. This CDR3 spans 14 amino acids. The CDR3 here is CASPEKKGAYEQYF. The CDR3 region has the DNA TGTGCCAGCCCCGAAAAAAAGGGGGCTTACGAGCAGTACTTC.

The count of this clone is one. CDR3 nucleotides: TGTGCCAGGTTTTGGGTGAAGACTAGCACAGATACGCAGTATTTT. It yields the protein CARFWVKTSTDTQYF. This chain links TRBV6-4 with TRBJ2-3; unclear D gene. This CDR3 is built from 15 residues. The germline V and J ends were trimmed by 9 bases and 0 bases, with 16 bases remaining between them. The V gene's germline CDR1 is MRHNA and CDR2 SNTAGT.